This T cell receptor (beta chain) was sequenced for a study of OX40 agonist ivuxolimab in advanced cancers. Turning to the study itself: Patients in dose escalation had liver, melanoma, kidney or head and neck cancers. Among those enrolled, mean age was about 62 years (range roughly 20 to 85) and 75% to 90% were male.

Remarks on this clone: The antigen is unknown.

Data came from immunoSEQ multiplex PCR; TCRdb stores just in-frame clones and leaves some out. The table shows 40,000 to 55,000 clones, with 70% to 90% occurring only once. The junction had 7 bases not matched to a gene; V was cut back by 2 bases and J by 3 bases. This CDR3 region has 15 residues. The germline CDR1 and CDR2 sequences are SGDLS and YYNGEE. Study observations and caveats: CD4+ and CD8+ T cells in blood underwent clonal expansion by week 6 at 0.1 to 3.0 mg/kg. Clonal expansion in partial responders at 0.1-3.0 mg/kg ranked among the lowest.

The sequenced sample was CD4+ or CD8+ T cells sorted from blood, obtained in a trial of the OX40 agonist ivuxolimab. This clonotype was sampled from an adult with an advanced solid tumor such as melanoma, head and neck, liver or kidney cancer. The chain couples TRBV9 to TRBJ2-7, with 8 bases that match TRBD1. For the CDR3, the DNA is TGTGCCAGCAGCGTTTCGACAGGGGACCTCTACGAGCAGTACTTC. Translating gives CASSVSTGDLYEQYF.